Here is one T cell receptor (beta chain) with its context. The data originate from a study of CD8 T cells in Susac syndrome. About the study: The sequenced Susac syndrome patients comprised 5 or 6 with active disease and about eight in remission. When blood was drawn, the patients with Susac syndrome were therapy-naive, on corticosteroids, or on intravenous immunoglobulin alone.

The CDR3 covers 14 residues. Deletions cut 2 bases from V and 2 bases from J, with 9 bases between. Germline CDR1 SGHAT, CDR2 FQNNGV. Negative isolation yielded CD4+ and CD8+ T cells, and FACS enriched TEMRA cells. RNA amounts of roughly 0.45 to 1 ug underwent reverse transcription with random hexamers. Across 54 Vbeta and 13 Jbeta, TCR beta CDR3 was amplified with immunoSEQ multiplex PCR. TCRdb ran MiXCR on the immunoSEQ multiplex PCR reads and lists one entry per CDR3 protein. The repertoire includes over 150,000 distinct CDR3 sequences, around 96% of them detected once, and approximately 0.12% sits in the top ten.

The source is a human donor with Susac syndrome. The chain combines TRBV11-2 with TRBJ1-1; D is uncertain. The sample was CD4+ T cells from PBMCs. The chain's CDR3 is CASSLIRINTEAFF. In nucleotides, the CDR3 is TGTGCCAGCAGCTTAATCAGAATTAACACTGAAGCTTTCTTT.